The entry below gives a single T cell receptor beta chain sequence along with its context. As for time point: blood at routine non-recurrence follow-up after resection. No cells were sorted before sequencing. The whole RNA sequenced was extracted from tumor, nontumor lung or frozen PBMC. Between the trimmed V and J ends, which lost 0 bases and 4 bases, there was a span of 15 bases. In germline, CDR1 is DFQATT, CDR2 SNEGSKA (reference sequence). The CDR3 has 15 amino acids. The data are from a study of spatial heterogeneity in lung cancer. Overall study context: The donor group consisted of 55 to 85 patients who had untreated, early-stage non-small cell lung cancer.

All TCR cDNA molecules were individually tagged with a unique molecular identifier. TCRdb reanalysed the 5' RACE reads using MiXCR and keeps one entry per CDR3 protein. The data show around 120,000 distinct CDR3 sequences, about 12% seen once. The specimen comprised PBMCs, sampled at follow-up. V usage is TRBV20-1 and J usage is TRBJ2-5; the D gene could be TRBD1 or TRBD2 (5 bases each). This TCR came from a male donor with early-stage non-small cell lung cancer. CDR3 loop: CSARELGGFGETQYF. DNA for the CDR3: TGCAGTGCTAGAGAACTTGGGGGTTTTGGAGAGACCCAGTACTTC.